The rows below give T cell receptor beta chains drawn from one sample of a study of radiation and T cells in renal cell carcinoma. Profiling relied on immunoSEQ multiplex PCR, and the TCRdb table lists in-frame clones only, not all of them. The table shows roughly 80,000 clones, with just over 85% occurring only once. This sample comprised blood, obtained from a patient whose treatment included radiotherapy and nephrectomy. The receptor source for this set is a woman aged 45-65 years with renal cell carcinoma. The CDR3 runs from the conserved cysteine through the conserved F or W. Fields, in order: D gene, V gene, clone size, J gene, CDR3 DNA, CDR3 protein. D genes are given only for firm matches. A clone size is listed for some rows: how often the clone was seen (once, few, many), or a class if it is expanded.

>-|TRBV10-3|few|TRBJ1-5
TGTGCCATCAGTGAACGGGCCCTTCTTCAGCCCCAGCATTTT
CAISERALLQPQHF
>TRBD1|TRBV29-1|-|TRBJ1-2
TGCAGCACAGGGGATAGGTACTATGGCTACACCTTC
CSTGDRYYGYTF
>-|TRBV11-2|-|TRBJ1-3
TGTGCCAGCAGCTCAGTCGGGGACTCTGGAAACACCATATATTTT
CASSSVGDSGNTIYF
>-|TRBV5-4|-|TRBJ1-4
TGTGCCAGCAGCCCGGGGGGGACTAATGAAAAACTGTTTTTT
CASSPGGTNEKLFF
>-|TRBV18|-|TRBJ1-1
TGTGCCAGCTCAGGCGAAAGGACAGAACCACTTAAAGCTTTCTTT
CASSGERTEPLKAFF
>TRBD1|TRBV15|-|TRBJ2-1
TGTGCCACCAGCCTTCACAGGGGTGAGCAGTTCTTC
CATSLHRGEQFF
>TRBD1|TRBV28|-|TRBJ1-1
TGTGCCAGCAGTTTGGGACAGGGGAGAACTGAAGCTTTCTTT
CASSLGQGRTEAFF
>-|TRBV28|-|TRBJ1-3
TGTGCCAGCAGGAGGGGAAACACCATATATTTT
CASRRGNTIYF
>-|TRBV4-3|once|TRBJ1-2
TGCGCCAGCAGCCAAGCAGCGACAGGCTTTGACTCTACTAACTATGGCTACACCTTC
CASSQAATGFDSTNYGYTF
>-|TRBV18|-|TRBJ2-3
TGTGCCAGCTCACCACTGGGTGGAGGGGCAGATACGCAGTATTTT
CASSPLGGGADTQYF
>-|TRBV18|-|TRBJ1-3
TGTGCCAGCTCACCATCGACCGAGGGAAACACCATATATTTT
CASSPSTEGNTIYF
>-|TRBV25-1|-|TRBJ2-1
TGTGCCAGCAGTTCGGCCAAATACAATGAGCAGTTCTTC
CASSSAKYNEQFF
>-|TRBV6-5|-|TRBJ2-5
TGTGCCAGCAGTTACTCGATGGGGGCGACCCAGTACTTC
CASSYSMGATQYF
>-|TRBV19|-|TRBJ2-7
TGTGCCAGTAGTTCACAGGGCTCCTACGAGCAGTACTTC
CASSSQGSYEQYF
>-|TRBV10-1|-|TRBJ2-2
TGCGCCAGCAGTGACGGCAGAGACACCGGGGAGCTGTTTTTT
CASSDGRDTGELFF
>TRBD2|TRBV5-1|-|TRBJ2-3
TGCGCCAGCAGCTTGGCGCTAGCGGGCGGCACAGATACGCAGTATTTT
CASSLALAGGTDTQYF
>-|TRBV19|large|TRBJ1-5
TGTGCCAGTACCATGGGAGGCAATCAGCCCCAGCATTTT
CASTMGGNQPQHF
>TRBD1|TRBV5-8|-|TRBJ2-1
TGTGCCAGCAGCTTGGGACAGGGGGGTTACAATGAGCAGTTCTTC
CASSLGQGGYNEQFF
>TRBD1|TRBV6-5|-|TRBJ1-5
TGTGCCAGCAGACGCGGGACAGGGAATCAGCCCCAGCATTTT
CASRRGTGNQPQHF
>TRBD1|TRBV10-3|-|TRBJ1-5
TGTGCCTCACGGACAGGGTCGAGCAATCAGCCCCAGCATTTT
CASRTGSSNQPQHF
>-|TRBV6-1|-|TRBJ1-1
TGTGCCAGCATCATCGGACGGGGAACTGAAGCTTTCTTT
CASIIGRGTEAFF
>TRBD1|TRBV19|-|TRBJ2-7
TGTGCCAGTAGCCCCCCGGGACAGGCCTTCTCCTACGAGCAGTACTTC
CASSPPGQAFSYEQYF
>-|TRBV7-9|-|TRBJ2-6
TGTGCCAGCAGCCTGTCCCGGGACTTCTCTGGGGCCAACGTCCTGACTTTC
CASSLSRDFSGANVLTF
>-|TRBV5-1|-|TRBJ1-2
TGCGCCACCCTGGGGGGGATCCCTTCGTCGGACCCTTCTTATGGCTACACCTTC
CATLGGIPSSDPSYGYTF
>-|TRBV19|-|TRBJ2-3
TGTGCCAGTAGTATAGAATGGGCAGGGCGTAGCACAGATACGCAGTATTTT
CASSIEWAGRSTDTQYF
>-|TRBV11-2|-|TRBJ2-2
TGTGCCAGCAGCTTTCCCGGGGAGCTGTTTTTT
CASSFPGELFF
>-|TRBV19|-|TRBJ1-5
TGTGCCAGTAGTTCTGGACCTGATCAGTCCCAGCATTTT
CASSSGPDQSQHF
>-|TRBV19|-|TRBJ2-7
TGTGCCAGTATGGTCTCTGGCAGGCCGACTGGGGAGCAGTACTTC
CASMVSGRPTGEQYF
>-|TRBV7-2|-|TRBJ1-5
TGTGCCAGCAGCTTAAGCGGGCCGGGGAGACAGCCCCAGCATTTT
CASSLSGPGRQPQHF
>-|TRBV5-1|-|TRBJ2-7
TGCGCCAGCAGCTCTGAGGGACATACCGCCTACGAGCAGTACTTC
CASSSEGHTAYEQYF
>TRBD2|TRBV5-1|-|TRBJ2-7
TGCGCCAGCAGCTCCGGGACTAGTCGGTCCTACGAGCAGTACTTC
CASSSGTSRSYEQYF
>-|TRBV28|-|TRBJ2-5
TGTGCCAGCAGTTTAGGACTCTCTTCTTACTTC
CASSLGLSSYF
>-|TRBV6-5|-|TRBJ2-5
TGTGCCAGCAGCACTTCCGGATTGGAGGGAGAGACCCAGTACTTC
CASSTSGLEGETQYF
>-|TRBV7-2|-|TRBJ1-2
TGTGCCAGCAGCTCCGGTGGAGGGTTGCGTGGCTACACCTTC
CASSSGGGLRGYTF
>-|TRBV6-1|-|TRBJ2-3
TGTGCCAGCAGTGCCGGTCCTAACACAGATACGCAGTATTTT
CASSAGPNTDTQYF
>TRBD1|TRBV9|-|TRBJ1-1
TGTGCCAGCAGCGTAGGGGGGACAGGGGCTGAAGCTTTCTTT
CASSVGGTGAEAFF
>-|TRBV7-3|-|TRBJ2-2
TGTGCCAGCAGCTTATCAGGGGCTTGGTCCGGGGAGCTGTTTTTT
CASSLSGAWSGELFF
>TRBD1|TRBV6-5|-|TRBJ2-5
TGTGCCAGCAGTTCGACGGACAGGGGGCTTGGAGAGACCCAGTACTTC
CASSSTDRGLGETQYF
>TRBD2|TRBV28|-|TRBJ2-3
TGTGCCAGTCGGGCGAGCGGGGACAGCACAGATACGCAGTATTTT
CASRASGDSTDTQYF